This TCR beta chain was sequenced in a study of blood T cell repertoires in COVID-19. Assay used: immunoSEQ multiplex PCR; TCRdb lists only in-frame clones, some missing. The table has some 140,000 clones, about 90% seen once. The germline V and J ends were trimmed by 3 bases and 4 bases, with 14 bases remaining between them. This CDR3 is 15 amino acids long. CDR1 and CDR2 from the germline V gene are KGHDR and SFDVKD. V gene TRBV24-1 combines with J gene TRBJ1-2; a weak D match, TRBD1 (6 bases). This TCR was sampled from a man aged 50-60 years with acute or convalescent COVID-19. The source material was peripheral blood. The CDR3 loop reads CATSDRAGEPYGYTF. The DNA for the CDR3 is TGTGCCACCAGTGATCGGGCAGGGGAACCCTATGGCTACACCTTC.